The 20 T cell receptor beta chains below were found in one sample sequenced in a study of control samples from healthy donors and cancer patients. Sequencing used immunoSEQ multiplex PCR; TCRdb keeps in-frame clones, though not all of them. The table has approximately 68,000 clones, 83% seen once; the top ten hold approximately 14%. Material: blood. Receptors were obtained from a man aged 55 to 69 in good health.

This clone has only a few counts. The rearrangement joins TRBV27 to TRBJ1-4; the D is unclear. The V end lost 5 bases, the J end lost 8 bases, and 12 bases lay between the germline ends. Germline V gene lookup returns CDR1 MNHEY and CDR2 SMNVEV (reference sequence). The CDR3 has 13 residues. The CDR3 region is CASSTPRYEKLFF. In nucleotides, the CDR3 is TGTGCCAGCAGTACCCCGAGATACGAAAAACTGTTTTTT.

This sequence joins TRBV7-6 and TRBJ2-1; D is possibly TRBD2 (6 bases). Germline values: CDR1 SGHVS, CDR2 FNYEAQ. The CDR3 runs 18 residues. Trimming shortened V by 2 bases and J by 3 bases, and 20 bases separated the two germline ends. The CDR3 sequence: CASSLRTPGGAVYNEQFF. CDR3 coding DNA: TGTGCCAGCAGCTTACGAACCCCCGGGGGAGCGGTCTACAATGAGCAGTTCTTC.

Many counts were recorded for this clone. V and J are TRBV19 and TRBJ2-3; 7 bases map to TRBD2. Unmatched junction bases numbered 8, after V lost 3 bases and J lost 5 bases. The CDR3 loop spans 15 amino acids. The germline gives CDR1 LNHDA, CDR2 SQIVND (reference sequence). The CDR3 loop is CASSIPGGGEDTQYF. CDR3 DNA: TGTGCCAGTAGTATTCCGGGGGGAGGGGAAGATACGCAGTATTTT.

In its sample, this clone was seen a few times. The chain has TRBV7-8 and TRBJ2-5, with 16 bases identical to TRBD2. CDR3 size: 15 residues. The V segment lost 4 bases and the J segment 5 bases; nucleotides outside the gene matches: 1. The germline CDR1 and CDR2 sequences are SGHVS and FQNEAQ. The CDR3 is CASSSGLAGGETQYF. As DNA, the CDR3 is TGTGCCAGCAGCTCGGGACTAGCGGGAGGGGAGACCCAGTACTTC.

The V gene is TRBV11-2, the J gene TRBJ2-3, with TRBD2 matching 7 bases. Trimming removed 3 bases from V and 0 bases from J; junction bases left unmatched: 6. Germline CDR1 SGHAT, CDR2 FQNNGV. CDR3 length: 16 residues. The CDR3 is CASSFGGSGSTDTQYF. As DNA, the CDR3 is TGTGCCAGCAGCTTTGGCGGGAGCGGGAGCACAGATACGCAGTATTTT.

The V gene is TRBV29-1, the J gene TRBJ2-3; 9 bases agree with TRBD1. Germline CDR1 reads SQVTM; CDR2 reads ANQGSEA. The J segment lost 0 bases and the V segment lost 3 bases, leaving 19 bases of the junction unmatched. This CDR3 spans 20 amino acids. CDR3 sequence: CSVEGWRTGVSAFSTDTQYF. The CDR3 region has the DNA TGCAGCGTTGAGGGGTGGAGGACAGGGGTTTCCGCTTTTAGCACAGATACGCAGTATTTT.

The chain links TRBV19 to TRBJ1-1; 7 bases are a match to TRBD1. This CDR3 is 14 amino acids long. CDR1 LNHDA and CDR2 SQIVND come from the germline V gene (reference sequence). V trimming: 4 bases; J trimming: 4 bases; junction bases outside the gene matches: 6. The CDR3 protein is CASSKTGSGTEAFF. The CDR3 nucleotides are TGTGCCAGTAGTAAGACAGGGTCCGGCACTGAAGCTTTCTTT. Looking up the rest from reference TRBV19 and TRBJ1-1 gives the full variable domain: DGGITQSPKYLFRKEGQNVTLSCEQNLNHDAMYWYRQDPGQGLRLIYYSQIVNDFQKGDIAEGYSVSREKKESFPLTVTSAQKNPTAFYLCASSKTGSGTEAFFGQGTRLTVV.

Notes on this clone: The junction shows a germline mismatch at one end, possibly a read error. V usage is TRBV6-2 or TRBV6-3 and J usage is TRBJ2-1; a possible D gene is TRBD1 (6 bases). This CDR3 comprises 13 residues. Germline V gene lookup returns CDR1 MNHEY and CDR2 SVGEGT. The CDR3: CASSNRALGLRVF. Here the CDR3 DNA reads TGTGCCAGCAGTAACAGGGCTCTGGGTTTGAGGGTCTTC.

The CDR3, as DNA: TGTGCCAGCAGTTTACGGTCGACAGGCGGGAACACTGAAGCTTTCTTT. Its translation is CASSLRSTGGNTEAFF. The chain is built from TRBV27 and TRBJ1-1, with D possibly being TRBD1 (6 bases). With 2 bases removed from V and 1 base from J, the gap between germline ends came to 14 bases. This CDR3 comprises 16 residues. CDR1 and CDR2 (germline): MNHEY, SMNVEV (reference sequence).

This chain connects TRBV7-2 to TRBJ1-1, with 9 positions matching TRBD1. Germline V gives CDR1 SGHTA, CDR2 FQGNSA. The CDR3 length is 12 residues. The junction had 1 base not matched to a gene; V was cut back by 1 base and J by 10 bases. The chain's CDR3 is CASSLETGGAFF. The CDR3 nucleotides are TGTGCCAGCAGCTTAGAGACAGGGGGAGCTTTCTTT.

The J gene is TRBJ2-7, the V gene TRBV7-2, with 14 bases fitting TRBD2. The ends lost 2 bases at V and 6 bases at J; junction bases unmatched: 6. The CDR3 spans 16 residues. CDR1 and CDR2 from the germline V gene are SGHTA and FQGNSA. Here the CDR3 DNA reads TGTGCCAGCAGCTTAAGACTAGCGGGGGGGTCTCTCGAGCAGTACTTC. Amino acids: CASSLRLAGGSLEQYF.

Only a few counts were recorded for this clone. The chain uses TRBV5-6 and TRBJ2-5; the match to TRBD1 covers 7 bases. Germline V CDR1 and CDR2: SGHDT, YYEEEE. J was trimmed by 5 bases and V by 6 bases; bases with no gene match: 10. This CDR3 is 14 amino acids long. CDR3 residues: CASIITGAGETQYF. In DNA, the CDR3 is TGTGCCAGCATTATCACAGGGGCCGGGGAGACCCAGTACTTC. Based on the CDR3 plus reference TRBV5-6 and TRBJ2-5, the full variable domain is DAGVTQSPTHLIKTRGQQVTLRCSPKSGHDTVSWYQQALGQGPQFIFQYYEEEERQRGNFPDRFSGHQFPNYSSELNVNALLLGDSALYLCASIITGAGETQYFGPGTRLLVL.

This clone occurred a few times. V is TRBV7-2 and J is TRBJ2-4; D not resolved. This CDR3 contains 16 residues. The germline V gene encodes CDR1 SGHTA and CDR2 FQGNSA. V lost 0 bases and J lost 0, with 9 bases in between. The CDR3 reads CASSLAAVGAKNIQYF. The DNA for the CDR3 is TGTGCCAGCAGCTTAGCGGCGGTTGGAGCCAAAAACATTCAGTACTTC.

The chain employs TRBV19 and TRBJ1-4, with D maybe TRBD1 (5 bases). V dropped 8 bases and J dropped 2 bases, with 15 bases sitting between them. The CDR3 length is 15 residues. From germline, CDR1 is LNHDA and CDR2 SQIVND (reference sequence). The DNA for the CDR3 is TGTGCCAGTGGACCAGGGTGGGGCACTAATGAAAAACTGTTTTTT. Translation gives CASGPGWGTNEKLFF.

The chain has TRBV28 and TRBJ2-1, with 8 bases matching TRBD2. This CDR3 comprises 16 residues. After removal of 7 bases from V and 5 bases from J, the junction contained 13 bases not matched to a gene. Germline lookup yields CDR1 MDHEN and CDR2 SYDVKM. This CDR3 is CASNRSGGKFDNEQFF. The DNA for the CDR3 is TGTGCCAGCAACCGATCGGGGGGGAAATTTGACAATGAGCAGTTCTTC.

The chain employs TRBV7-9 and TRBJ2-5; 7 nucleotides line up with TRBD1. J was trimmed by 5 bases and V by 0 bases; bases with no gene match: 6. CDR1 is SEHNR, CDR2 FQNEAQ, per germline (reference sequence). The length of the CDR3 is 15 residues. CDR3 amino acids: CASSLANRGTETQYF. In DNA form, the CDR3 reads TGTGCCAGCAGCTTAGCGAACAGGGGTACTGAGACCCAGTACTTC. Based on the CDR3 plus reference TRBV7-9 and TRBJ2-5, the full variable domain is DTGVSQNPRHKITKRGQNVTFRCDPISEHNRLYWYRQTLGQGPEFLTYFQNEAQLEKSRLLSDRFSAERPKGSFSTLEIQRTEQGDSAMYLCASSLANRGTETQYFGPGTRLLVL.

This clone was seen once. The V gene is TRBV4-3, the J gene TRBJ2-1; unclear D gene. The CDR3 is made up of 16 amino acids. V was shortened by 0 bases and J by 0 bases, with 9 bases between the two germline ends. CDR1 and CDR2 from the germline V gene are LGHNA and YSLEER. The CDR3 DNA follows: TGCGCCAGCAGCCAAGATCCTGAGAGCTCCTACAATGAGCAGTTCTTC. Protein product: CASSQDPESSYNEQFF.

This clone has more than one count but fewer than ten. CDR3 sequence (DNA): TGTGCCAGTGCACGGGGGGCAGGGGCCTACGAGCAGTACTTC. It encodes CASARGAGAYEQYF. The chain recombines TRBV19 with TRBJ2-7, with D tentatively TRBD2 (7 bases). The germline V gene has CDR1 LNHDA and CDR2 SQIVND (reference sequence). The V end was cut by 8 bases, the J end by 2 bases, with 16 bases between. The CDR3 covers 14 residues.

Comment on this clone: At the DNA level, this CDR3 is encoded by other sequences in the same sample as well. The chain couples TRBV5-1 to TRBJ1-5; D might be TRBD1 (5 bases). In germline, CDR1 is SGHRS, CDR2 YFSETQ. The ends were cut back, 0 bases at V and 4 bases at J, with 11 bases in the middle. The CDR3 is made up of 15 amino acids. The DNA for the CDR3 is TGCGCCAGCAGCTTGGAGTCAGGGAGAAATCAGCCCCAGCATTTT. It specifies CASSLESGRNQPQHF.

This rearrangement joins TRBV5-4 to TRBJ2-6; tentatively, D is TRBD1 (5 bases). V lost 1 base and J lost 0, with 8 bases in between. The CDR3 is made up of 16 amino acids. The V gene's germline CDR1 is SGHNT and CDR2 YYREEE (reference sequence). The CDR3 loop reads CASSLKGRSGANVLTF. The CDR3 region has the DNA TGTGCCAGCAGCTTGAAGGGGCGCTCTGGGGCCAACGTCCTGACTTTC.